These 14 T cell receptor beta chains share one sample of origin, sequenced in a study of Ad26.COV2.S vaccination and SARS-CoV-2 variants. Treatment specified: 15 to 20 received Ad26.COV2.S at low or high dose, single or two shots; a few received placebo; per-sample allocation not given. Following the first vaccine or placebo injection, samples were taken on day 63. TCRdb's copy holds only in-frame clones and misses some; the assay was immunoSEQ multiplex PCR. The data contain 300,000 to 400,000 clones, about nine tenths of them singletons. Sequencing used peripheral blood, obtained in a trial of Ad26.COV2.S vaccine versus placebo. The receptors stem from a person between 18 and 59 years old who received the Ad26.COV2.S COVID-19 vaccine or a placebo.

The J gene is TRBJ2-5, the V gene TRBV29-1; D not resolved. Trimming took off 4 bases at V and 0 bases at J, with 12 bases between the two ends. Germline V gives CDR1 SQVTM, CDR2 ANQGSEA. The CDR3 is 14 residues long. DNA of the CDR3: TGCAGCGTTGTTCGGGTACAGAACCAAGAGACCCAGTACTTC. This sequence encodes CSVVRVQNQETQYF. Full variable domain (outside the CDR3, taken from reference TRBV29-1 and TRBJ2-5): SAVISQKPSRDICQRGTSLTIQCQVDSQVTMMFWYRQQPGQSLTLIATANQGSEATYESGFVIDKFPISRPNLTFSTLTVSNMSPEDSSIYLCSVVRVQNQETQYFGPGTRLLVL.

The chain carries TRBV3-1 (or the pseudogene TRBV3-2) and TRBJ1-1, with 10 bases lining up with TRBD1. Germline V gene data show CDR1 as LGHDT and CDR2 as YNNKEL (reference sequence). Trimming removed 1 base from V and 7 bases from J; junction bases left unmatched: 9. This CDR3 has 16 residues. CDR3 DNA sequence: TGTGCCAGCAGCCAAGTTCTGGGACAGGGGTTGGTTGAAGCTTTCTTT. As protein: CASSQVLGQGLVEAFF.

This clone occurred a few times. This chain links TRBV7-2 with TRBJ2-1, with 9 bases identical to TRBD2. Unmatched junction bases numbered 6, after V lost 2 bases and J lost 4 bases. Germline CDR1 SGHTA, CDR2 FQGNSA. The CDR3 spans 16 residues. The CDR3 DNA reads TGTGCCAGCAGCTTAATACCAGCGGGGGGATACAATGAGCAGTTCTTC. Its protein is CASSLIPAGGYNEQFF.

This chain uses TRBV7-2 with TRBJ1-1; D remains unclear. The CDR3 is made up of 12 amino acids. The V gene's germline CDR1 is SGHTA and CDR2 FQGNSA. Trimming pared 1 base from V and 5 bases from J, leaving 5 bases between. Here the CDR3 reads CASSLDWTEAFF. The CDR3 region has the DNA TGTGCCAGCAGCTTAGATTGGACTGAAGCTTTCTTT.

The sample holds one count of this clone. The chain couples TRBV3-1 (or the pseudogene TRBV3-2) to TRBJ2-7; 8 nucleotides align to TRBD2. The CDR3 totals 15 residues. Losses at the gene ends were 7 bases for V and 2 bases for J; bases not matched to a gene: 10. Germline-derived CDR1 and CDR2 are LGHDT and YNNKEL (reference sequence). This CDR3 reads CASTPSGGGPYEQYF. Here the CDR3 DNA reads TGTGCCAGCACCCCCTCCGGCGGGGGGCCCTACGAGCAGTACTTC.

The chain employs TRBV4-3 and TRBJ2-3; TRBD2 matches 8 bases. This CDR3 has 12 residues. Looked up from germline, CDR1 is LGHNA and CDR2 is YSLEER. The V gene end was trimmed by 1 base and the J gene end by 15 bases; junction bases not matched to a gene: 6. CDR3 residues: CASSQAGGALYF. CDR3 coding DNA: TGCGCCAGCAGCCAAGCGGGGGGGGCTTTATATTTT.

This rearrangement joins TRBV28 to TRBJ2-7; maybe TRBD2 (5 bases). Trimming stripped 1 base from V and 1 base from J, with 8 bases between. CDR1 is MDHEN and CDR2 is SYDVKM in the germline V gene. CDR3 size: 14 residues. In DNA, the CDR3 is TGTGCCAGCAGTTTATCCCGGGGTTCCTACGAGCAGTACTTC. This codes for CASSLSRGSYEQYF.

This chain connects TRBV9 to TRBJ1-2; no firm D call. The V end was cut by 4 bases, the J end by 2 bases, with 9 bases between. The CDR3 loop spans 13 amino acids. From germline, CDR1 is SGDLS and CDR2 YYNGEE. The CDR3 DNA is TGTGCCAGCAGCCCCGACGAAAACTATGGCTACACCTTC. Protein sequence: CASSPDENYGYTF.

The chain uses TRBV19 and TRBJ2-3; 8 nucleotides match TRBD2. V dropped 4 bases and J dropped 1; count of bases not matched to a gene: 1. The CDR3 has 14 amino acids. CDR1 LNHDA and CDR2 SQIVND come from the germline V gene (reference sequence). The CDR3 loop is CASSKTSGTDTQYF. CDR3 DNA sequence: TGTGCCAGTAGTAAGACTAGCGGCACAGATACGCAGTATTTT.

The chain recombines TRBV7-6 with TRBJ1-6; D not certain. The germline V and J ends were trimmed by 1 base and 6 bases, with 10 bases remaining between them. The CDR3 length is 15 residues. Germline V gene lookup returns CDR1 SGHVS and CDR2 FNYEAQ. CDR3 in amino acids: CASSLGGSGNSPLHF. Written as DNA, the CDR3 is TGTGCCAGCAGCTTAGGTGGCAGCGGTAATTCACCCCTCCACTTT.

V usage is TRBV7-2 and J usage is TRBJ1-5; D perhaps matches TRBD1 (5 bases). V was clipped by 1 base and J by 5 bases, with 9 bases between them. The CDR3 runs to 14 residues. Germline CDR1 SGHTA, CDR2 FQGNSA. The CDR3 loop is CASSLDGGYQPQHF. The DNA of the CDR3 is TGTGCCAGCAGCTTAGACGGGGGTTATCAGCCCCAGCATTTT.

This clone has only one observation. The rearrangement links TRBV15 to TRBJ2-7; D assignment may be TRBD1 or TRBD2 (5 bases each). This CDR3 region has 12 residues. CDR1 LNHNV and CDR2 YYDKDF come from the germline V gene (reference sequence). The ends were cut back, 5 bases at V and 4 bases at J, with 9 bases in the middle. DNA for the CDR3: TGTGCCACCAGCCCGGGGCTTTACGAGCAGTACTTC. It yields the protein CATSPGLYEQYF.

The V gene is TRBV2, the J gene TRBJ2-1; D gene ambiguous. Trimming left V 7 bases short and J 3 bases short, with 4 bases between. Looked up from germline, CDR1 is SNHLY and CDR2 is FYNNEI. CDR3 size: 11 residues. CDR3 loop: CASKNYNEQFF. DNA of the CDR3: TGTGCCAGCAAAAACTACAATGAGCAGTTCTTC.

V gene TRBV2 combines with J gene TRBJ2-3; 9 bases agree with TRBD1. CDR3 length: 15 amino acids. Trimming removed 5 bases from V and 5 bases from J; junction bases left unmatched: 8. Germline V gene data show CDR1 as SNHLY and CDR2 as FYNNEI. DNA of the CDR3: TGTGCCAGCAGTCCCTACAGGGGGCAAGGAGATACGCAGTATTTT. This encodes CASSPYRGQGDTQYF.